This is a list of T cell receptor beta chains from one sample in a study of CD8 T cells in Susac syndrome. TCRdb processed the immunoSEQ multiplex PCR reads anew with MiXCR; each CDR3 protein has one entry. The sample lists more than 200,000 distinct CDR3 sequences; around nine tenths were seen once. The sequenced sample consisted of CD8+ T cells from PBMCs. These receptors originate from a human donor with multiple sclerosis. Each CDR3 is given without its conserved first and last residue. Each record gives: V gene, J gene, CDR3 protein.

TRBV29-1	TRBJ2-3	SVEDTGQPSTDTQY
TRBV5-5	TRBJ2-7	ASSPTGISLDEQY
TRBV6-5	TRBJ2-1	ASSYSDRKYEQF
TRBV29-1	TRBJ2-7	SVVGNSYEQY
TRBV25-1	TRBJ1-1	ATENPLGTEAF
TRBV11-2	TRBJ2-7	ASGTGPSYEQY
TRBV20-1	TRBJ2-7	SASKGTPYEQY
TRBV11-3	TRBJ1-3	ASSFNSENTIY
TRBV29-1	TRBJ2-7	SVGLVNPYEQY
TRBV2	TRBJ1-4	ASSNDRNEKLF
TRBV12-5	TRBJ2-1	ASGLATYNEQF
TRBV6-4	TRBJ2-3	ASSPTAGGLDTQY
TRBV30	TRBJ2-1	AWSLTHRGPAYNEQF
TRBV19	TRBJ2-7	ASSSSGPYEQY
TRBV27	TRBJ2-7	ASSRTSGYEQY
TRBV7-9	TRBJ1-2	ASSRGLGYGYT
TRBV7-8	TRBJ2-1	ASTLRSGFTYNEQF
TRBV5-6	TRBJ2-5	ASSLGNGETQY
TRBV10-1	TRBJ1-1	ASSEREDTEAF
TRBV5-4	TRBJ2-5	ASSPAPSGGAAQY
TRBV2	TRBJ2-1	ASSDPFLREGLWQF
TRBV24-1	TRBJ2-7	ATSDSGGYEQY
TRBV7-9	TRBJ1-2	ASSLPAGVGYGYT
TRBV24-1	TRBJ2-1	ATSARGHNEQF
TRBV12-3/TRBV12-4	TRBJ1-1	ASSLRTGPMNTEAF
TRBV29-1	TRBJ1-1	SVELGAEAF
TRBV7-8	TRBJ1-4	ASSLKGARDEKLF
TRBV19	TRBJ2-7	ASSLRDTADGQY
TRBV5-6	TRBJ1-1	ASSLQGYMNTEAF
TRBV5-4	TRBJ1-2	ASSPDRGNGYT
TRBV7-9	TRBJ2-3	ASSLFGPTQGSTDTQY
TRBV30	TRBJ2-2	AWRDSRANTGELF
TRBV13	TRBJ1-4	ASSLNRSGKLF
TRBV7-9	TRBJ2-2	ASSLPSGGNTGELF
TRBV9	TRBJ2-3	ASSEASGATDTQY
TRBV11-2	TRBJ2-1	ASSLGQGSVDEQF
TRBV19	TRBJ2-1	ASTPTSGFSEQF
TRBV20-1	TRBJ1-3	SATAPGSQGVRNTIY
TRBV19	TRBJ1-2	ASSIANYGYT
TRBV20-1	TRBJ2-5	SADDSDEYLGTQY
TRBV6-2/TRBV6-3	TRBJ2-3	ASSYLEQGTTRKSAGTDTQY
TRBV12-3/TRBV12-4	TRBJ1-1	ASSDEGQGGAEAF
TRBV29-1	TRBJ1-1	SASARVITEAF
TRBV5-1	TRBJ2-3	ASSPYGSGLTDTQY
TRBV6-5	TRBJ2-1	ASSYLRVGSAGREYNEQF